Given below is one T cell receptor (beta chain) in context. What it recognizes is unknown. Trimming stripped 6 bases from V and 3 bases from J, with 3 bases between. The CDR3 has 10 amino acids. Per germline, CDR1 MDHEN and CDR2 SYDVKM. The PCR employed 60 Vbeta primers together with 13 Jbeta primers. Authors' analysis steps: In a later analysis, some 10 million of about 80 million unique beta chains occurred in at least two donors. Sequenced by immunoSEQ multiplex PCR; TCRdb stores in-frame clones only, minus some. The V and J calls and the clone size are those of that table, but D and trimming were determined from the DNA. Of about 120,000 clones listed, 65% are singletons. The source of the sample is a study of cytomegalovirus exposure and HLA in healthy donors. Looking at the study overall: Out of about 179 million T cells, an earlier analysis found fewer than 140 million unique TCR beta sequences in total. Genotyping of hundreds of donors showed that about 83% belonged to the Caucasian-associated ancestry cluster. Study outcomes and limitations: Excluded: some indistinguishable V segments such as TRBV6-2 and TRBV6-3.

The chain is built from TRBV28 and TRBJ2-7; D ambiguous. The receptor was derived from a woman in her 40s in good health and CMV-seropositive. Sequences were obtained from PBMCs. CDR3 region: CASSRYEQYF. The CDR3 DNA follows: TGTGCCAGCAGCCGCTACGAGCAGTACTTC.